These T cell receptor beta chains were read from a single sample in a study of shared clonotypes between healthy human individuals. Generated by immunoSEQ multiplex PCR, the TCRdb table keeps only in-frame clones and is missing some. Of some 2.1 million clones in the sample, approximately 92% are singletons; the top ten hold under 2%. Sequenced: naive CD8+ T cells from PBMCs. All receptors come from a man aged 18 to 29 in good health. Some clones in this sample may be carry-over from other donors' samples. Each CDR3 is given with its conserved first and last residue. Each record gives: D gene, V gene, CDR3 protein. D genes are given only for firm matches.

>TRBD2|TRBV5-1
CASSSTREAAYEQYF
>-|TRBV7-3
CASSAGTSSTDTQYF
>-|TRBV27
CASSLGRDTQPQHF
>-|TRBV5-1
CASSLMGPEQFF
>TRBD1|TRBV11-2
CASSLSQGAYEQYF
>-|TRBV6-5
CASSYMAGNQPQHF
>-|TRBV27
CASSRVGEGSNQPQHF
>-|TRBV9
CASSVEAYQETQYF
>-|TRBV19
CASSPISRTQGRQPQHF
>-|TRBV7-9
CASRRRDPGNEQFF
>-|TRBV25-1
CASSEFADEGFEQYF
>-|TRBV28
CASSFRISNQDRFHEQYF
>-|TRBV19
CASMTENTEAFF
>TRBD1|TRBV6-5
CASSFTQGGYEQYF
>-|TRBV13
CASSVHNYGYTF
>TRBD1|TRBV5-6
CASSPGTAYNEQFF
>TRBD1|TRBV4-1
CASSPRDRADEQYF
>TRBD2|TRBV4-3
CASSQVSGPSYNEQFF
>-|TRBV5-1
CASSLAGGNTEAFF
>TRBD1|TRBV7-3
CASSPSGGLGANVLTF
>-|TRBV27
CASSFAWGAGNYGYTF
>-|TRBV27
CASSPVVRSNQPQHF
>-|TRBV5-8
CASSFLSDQPQHF
>-|TRBV6-4
CASSGNKGGNRDEQFF
>-|TRBV11-2
CASSFDRDTRTDTQYF
>-|TRBV7-9
CASSLAWQEYGYTF
>-|TRBV5-8
CASSLAATSSYNEQFF
>-|TRBV18
CASSPSPLEGEQFF
>-|TRBV15
CASASGMKDYEQYF
>TRBD2|TRBV7-2
CASSPYLAGGLNEQFF
>-|TRBV4-1
CASSQTSTDTQYF
>TRBD1|TRBV28
CASRRTGVRSGYEQYF
>-|TRBV19
CASSISWTANTEAFF
>TRBD1|TRBV18
CASSPITGAQETQYF
>-|TRBV9
CASTPYNRGLDTQYF
>TRBD1|TRBV6-1
CASNPGQGAYNEQFF
>-|TRBV6-8
CASSIQRTVDNSPLHF
>-|TRBV19
CASWEGGNTGELFF
>-|TRBV7-8
CASSLGSQGTGELFF
>TRBD1|TRBV7-8
CASSLFGTGPYEQYF
>-|TRBV10-3
CAISGSLGWETQYF
>TRBD2|TRBV7-9
CASSLVSGGTSAVQETQYF
>TRBD2|TRBV28
CASSPLQAGMAYEQYF
>TRBD1|TRBV7-8
CASSLGLVGGTGGYNEQFF
>-|TRBV19
CASGPVGEISYEQYF
>-|TRBV29-1
CSVKTPPSYEQYF
>TRBD1|TRBV7-8
CASSYRDRGLNQPQHF
>-|TRBV19
CASSMANNPYEQYF
>TRBD2|TRBV5-1
CASSLLREGPEQYF
>TRBD2|TRBV10-3
CAIRDKGLAVGSEQFF
>-|TRBV5-6
CASSFGQAYEQYF
>TRBD1|TRBV9
CASSPGTGLGQQYF
>TRBD1|TRBV4-1
CASSRQPWGTGAGVSYEQYF
>-|TRBV9
CASCRGSDNEQFF
>-|TRBV6-6
CASSSSRDTIYF
>-|TRBV11-2
CASREGQRASSYEQYF
>-|TRBV29-1
CSVLATNYGYTF
>-|TRBV28
CASTPGGADTQYF
>-|TRBV2
CASRTVAYEQYF
>-|TRBV19
CAVPEGEEGYGYTF